This T cell receptor beta chain originates from a study of post-analysis software for immune sequencing data. Overall study results and limits: Multiple sclerosis patients had significantly lower normalized Chao1 diversity than controls.

Each TCR beta cDNA library carried unique molecular identifiers. TCRdb reanalysed the PCR reads using MiXCR and keeps one entry per CDR3 protein. Altogether about 770,000 distinct CDR3 sequences are present, roughly 50% being singletons, with the ten largest covering roughly 4.9%. This clonotype has only a few counts. Its antigen is as yet unknown. The TCR comes from a girl between 5 and 17 years old with multiple sclerosis. The specimen was blood.

The CDR3 here is CASSPGRAKNIQYF. Here the CDR3 DNA reads TGTGCCAGCAGCCCCGGCAGAGCCAAAAACATTCAGTACTTC. V gene TRBV12-3 or TRBV12-4 combines with J gene TRBJ2-4; no clear D. With 6 bases removed from V and 0 bases from J, the gap between germline ends came to 9 bases. CDR3 length equals 14 residues.